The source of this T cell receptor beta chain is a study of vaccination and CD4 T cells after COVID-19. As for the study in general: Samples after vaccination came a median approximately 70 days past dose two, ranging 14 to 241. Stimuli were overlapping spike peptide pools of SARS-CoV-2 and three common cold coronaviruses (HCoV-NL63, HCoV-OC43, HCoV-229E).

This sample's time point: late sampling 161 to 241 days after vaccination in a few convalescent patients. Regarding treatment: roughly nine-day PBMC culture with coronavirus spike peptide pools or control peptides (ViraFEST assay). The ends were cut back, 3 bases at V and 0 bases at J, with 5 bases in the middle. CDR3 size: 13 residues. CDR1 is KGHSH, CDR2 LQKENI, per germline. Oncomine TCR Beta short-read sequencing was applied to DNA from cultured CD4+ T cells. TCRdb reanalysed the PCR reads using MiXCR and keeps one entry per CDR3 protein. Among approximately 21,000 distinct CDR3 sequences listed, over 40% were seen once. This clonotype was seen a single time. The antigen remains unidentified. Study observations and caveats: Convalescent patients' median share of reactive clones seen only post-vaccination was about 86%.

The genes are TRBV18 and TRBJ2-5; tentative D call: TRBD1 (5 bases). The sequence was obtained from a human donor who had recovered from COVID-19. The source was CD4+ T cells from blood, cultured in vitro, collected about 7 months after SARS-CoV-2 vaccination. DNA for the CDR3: TGTGCCAGCTCACCCAGGGACCAAGAGACCCAGTACTTC. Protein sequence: CASSPRDQETQYF. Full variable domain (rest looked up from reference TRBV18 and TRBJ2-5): NAGVMQNPRHLVRRRGQEARLRCSPMKGHSHVYWYRQLPEEGLKFMVYLQKENIIDESGMPKERFSAEFPKEGPSILRIQQVVRGDSAAYFCASSPRDQETQYFGPGTRLLVL.